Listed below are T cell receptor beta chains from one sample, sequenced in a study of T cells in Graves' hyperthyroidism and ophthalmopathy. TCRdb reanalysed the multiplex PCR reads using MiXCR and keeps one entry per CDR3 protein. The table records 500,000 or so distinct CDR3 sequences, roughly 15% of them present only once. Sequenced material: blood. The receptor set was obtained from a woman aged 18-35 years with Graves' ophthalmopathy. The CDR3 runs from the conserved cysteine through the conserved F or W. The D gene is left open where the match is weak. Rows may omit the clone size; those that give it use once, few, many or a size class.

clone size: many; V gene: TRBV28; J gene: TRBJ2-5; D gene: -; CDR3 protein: CASSSPWEELETQYF; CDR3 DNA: TGTGCCAGCAGTTCTCCTTGGGAAGAGCTAGAGACCCAGTACTTC
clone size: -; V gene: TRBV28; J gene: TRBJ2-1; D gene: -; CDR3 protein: CASSLFGGRSNEQFF; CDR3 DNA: TGTGCCAGCAGTTTATTTGGGGGGAGGAGCAATGAGCAGTTCTTC
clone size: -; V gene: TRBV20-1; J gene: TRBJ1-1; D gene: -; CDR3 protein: CSARDSGRGTEAFF; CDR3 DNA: TGCAGTGCTAGAGATTCAGGCCGGGGGACTGAAGCTTTCTTT
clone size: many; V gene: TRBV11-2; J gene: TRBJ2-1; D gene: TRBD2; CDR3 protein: CASRSLAGGKSSYNEQFF; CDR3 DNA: TGTGCCAGCAGGTCTCTAGCGGGAGGGAAGAGCTCCTACAATGAGCAGTTCTTC
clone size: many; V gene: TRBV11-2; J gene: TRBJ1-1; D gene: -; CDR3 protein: CASSSRLRARYTEAFF; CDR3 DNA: TGTGCCAGCAGCTCGAGACTGAGGGCTCGGTACACTGAAGCTTTCTTT
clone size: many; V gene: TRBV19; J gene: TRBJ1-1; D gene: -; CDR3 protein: CASSQTANTEAFF; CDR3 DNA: TGTGCCAGCAGTCAGACAGCTAACACTGAAGCTTTCTTT
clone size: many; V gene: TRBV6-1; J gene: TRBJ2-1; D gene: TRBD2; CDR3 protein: CASKPGEGTDEQFF; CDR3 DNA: TGTGCCAGCAAACCCGGGGAGGGTACGGATGAGCAGTTCTTC
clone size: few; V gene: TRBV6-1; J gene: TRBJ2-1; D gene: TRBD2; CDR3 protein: CASSPGTSGSSYNEQFF; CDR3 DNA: TGTGCCAGCAGTCCCGGGACTAGCGGGAGCTCCTACAATGAGCAGTTCTTC
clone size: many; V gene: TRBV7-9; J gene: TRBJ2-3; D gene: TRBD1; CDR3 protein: CASSNRDRGRNTQYF; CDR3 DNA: TGTGCCAGCAGCAACCGGGACAGGGGTCGGAATACGCAGTATTTT
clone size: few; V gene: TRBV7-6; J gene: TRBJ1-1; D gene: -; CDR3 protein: CASSLSPLAEAFF; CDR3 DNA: TGTGCCAGCAGCTTGTCCCCCCTGGCTGAAGCTTTCTTT
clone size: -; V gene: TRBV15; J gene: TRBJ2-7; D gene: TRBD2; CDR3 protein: CATSREGFRLAGRHEQYF; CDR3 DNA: TGTGCCACCAGCAGAGAGGGGTTTCGACTAGCGGGAAGGCACGAGCAGTACTTC
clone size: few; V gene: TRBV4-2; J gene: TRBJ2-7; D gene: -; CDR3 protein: CASSPTMGSGYEQYF; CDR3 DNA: TGTGCCAGCAGCCCTACAATGGGGAGTGGGTACGAGCAGTACTTC
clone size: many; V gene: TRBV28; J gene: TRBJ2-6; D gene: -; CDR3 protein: CASSLFLGAGANVLTF; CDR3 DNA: TGTGCCAGCAGTTTATTCCTCGGGGCTGGGGCCAACGTCCTGACTTTC
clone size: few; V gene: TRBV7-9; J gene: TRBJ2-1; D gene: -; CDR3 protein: CASSLGASLYNEQFF; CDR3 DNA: TGTGCCAGCAGCTTAGGGGCTAGTCTATACAATGAGCAGTTCTTC
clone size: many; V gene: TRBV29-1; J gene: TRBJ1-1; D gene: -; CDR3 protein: CSVGDEGTEAFF; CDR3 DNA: TGCAGCGTTGGAGACGAGGGTACTGAAGCTTTCTTT
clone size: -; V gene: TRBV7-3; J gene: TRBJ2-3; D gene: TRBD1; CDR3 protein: CASSQDAGTVRTDTQYF; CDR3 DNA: TGTGCCAGCAGCCAAGATGCCGGGACAGTTCGCACAGATACGCAGTATTTT
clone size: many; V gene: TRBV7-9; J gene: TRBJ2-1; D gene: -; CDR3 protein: CASSWDEQFF; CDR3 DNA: TGTGCCAGCAGCTGGGATGAGCAGTTCTTC
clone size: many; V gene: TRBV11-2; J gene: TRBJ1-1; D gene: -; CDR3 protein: CASSTLQGTMNTEAFF; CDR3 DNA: TGTGCCAGCAGCACCCTACAGGGAACCATGAACACTGAAGCTTTCTTT
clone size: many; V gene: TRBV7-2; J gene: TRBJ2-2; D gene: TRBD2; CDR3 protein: CASSHSGTSGNGELFF; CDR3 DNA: TGTGCCAGCAGCCATTCCGGGACTAGCGGGAACGGGGAGCTGTTTTTT
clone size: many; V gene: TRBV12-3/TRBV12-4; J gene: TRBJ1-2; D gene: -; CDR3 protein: CASSLTARYGYTF; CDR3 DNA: TGTGCCAGCAGTTTGACAGCTCGCTATGGCTACACCTTC
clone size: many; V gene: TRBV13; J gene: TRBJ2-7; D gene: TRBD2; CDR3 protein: CASRPAGGPSEQYF; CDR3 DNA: TGTGCCAGCAGACCAGCGGGAGGGCCTTCCGAGCAGTACTTC
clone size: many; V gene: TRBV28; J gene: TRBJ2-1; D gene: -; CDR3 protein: CASSFRDTQQFF; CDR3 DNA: TGTGCCAGCAGTTTTCGGGACACACAGCAGTTCTTC
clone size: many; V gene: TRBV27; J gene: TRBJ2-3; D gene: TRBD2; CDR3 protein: CASSFWTSGGTDTQYF; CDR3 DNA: TGTGCCAGCAGTTTCTGGACTAGCGGGGGGACAGATACGCAGTATTTT
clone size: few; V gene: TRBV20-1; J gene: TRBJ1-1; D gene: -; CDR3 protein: CSASGYDRENTEAFF; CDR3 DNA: TGCAGTGCTTCAGGCTATGACCGGGAGAACACTGAAGCTTTCTTT
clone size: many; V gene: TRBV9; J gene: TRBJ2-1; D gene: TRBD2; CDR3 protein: CASSVLGTSDEQFF; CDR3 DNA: TGTGCCAGCAGCGTTCTTGGGACTAGCGATGAGCAGTTCTTC
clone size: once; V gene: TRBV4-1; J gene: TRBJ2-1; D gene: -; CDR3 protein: CASSQATTVTYNEQFF; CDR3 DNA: TGCGCCAGCAGCCAAGCGACGACAGTGACCTACAATGAGCAGTTCTTC
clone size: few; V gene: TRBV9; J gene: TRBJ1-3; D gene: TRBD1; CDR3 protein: CASSVTTGVYGNTIYF; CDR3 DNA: TGTGCCAGCAGCGTAACGACAGGGGTGTATGGAAACACCATATATTTT
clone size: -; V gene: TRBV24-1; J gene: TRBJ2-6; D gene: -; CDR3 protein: CATSRTGEGANVLTF; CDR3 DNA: TGTGCCACCAGCCGGACGGGGGAGGGGGCCAACGTCCTGACTTTC
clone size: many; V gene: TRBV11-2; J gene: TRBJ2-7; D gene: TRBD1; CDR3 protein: CASSHTGDIVYEQYF; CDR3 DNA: TGTGCCAGCAGCCACACAGGGGATATAGTTTACGAGCAGTACTTC
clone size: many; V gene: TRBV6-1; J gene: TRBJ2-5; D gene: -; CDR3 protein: CASRPGLDQETQYF; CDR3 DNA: TGTGCCAGCAGGCCCGGACTCGACCAAGAGACCCAGTACTTC
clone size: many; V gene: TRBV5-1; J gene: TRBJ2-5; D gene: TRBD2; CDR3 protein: CASSPFAGDARETQYF; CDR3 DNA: TGCGCCAGCAGCCCCTTCGCGGGGGATGCGCGGGAGACCCAGTACTTC
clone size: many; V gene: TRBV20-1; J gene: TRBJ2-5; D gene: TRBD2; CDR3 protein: CSARFSSGTETQYF; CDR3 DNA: TGCAGTGCTAGATTTTCTAGCGGGACGGAGACCCAGTACTTC
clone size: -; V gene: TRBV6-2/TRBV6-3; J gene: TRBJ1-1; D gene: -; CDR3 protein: CASSGTPGAFF; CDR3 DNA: TGTGCCAGCAGTGGAACACCAGGAGCTTTCTTT
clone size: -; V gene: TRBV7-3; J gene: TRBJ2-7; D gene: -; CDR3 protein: CASSSGPNYEQYF; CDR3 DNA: TGTGCCAGCAGCTCAGGCCCCAACTACGAGCAGTACTTC
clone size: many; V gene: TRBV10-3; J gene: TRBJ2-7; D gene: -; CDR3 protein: CAISDLYEQYF; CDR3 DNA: TGTGCCATCAGCGACCTCTACGAGCAGTACTTC
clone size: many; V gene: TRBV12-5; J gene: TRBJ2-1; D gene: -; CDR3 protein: CASGFYGQPREQFF; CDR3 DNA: TGTGCTAGTGGTTTCTACGGACAGCCGAGGGAGCAGTTCTTC
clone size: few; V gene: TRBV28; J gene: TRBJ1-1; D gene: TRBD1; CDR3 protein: CASRLSPSGTGARNTEAFF; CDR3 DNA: TGTGCCAGCAGATTAAGCCCTTCCGGGACAGGGGCCAGAAACACTGAAGCTTTCTTT
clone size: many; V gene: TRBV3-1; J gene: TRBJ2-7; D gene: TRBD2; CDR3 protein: CASRPGLATSYEQYF; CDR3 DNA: TGTGCCAGCAGACCGGGACTAGCGACCTCCTACGAGCAGTACTTC
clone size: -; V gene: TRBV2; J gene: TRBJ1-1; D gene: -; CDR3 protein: CASTQDDLRGTEAFF; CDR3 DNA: TGTGCCAGCACACAGGACGACTTACGGGGCACTGAAGCTTTCTTT
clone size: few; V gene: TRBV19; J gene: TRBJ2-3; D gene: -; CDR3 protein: CASSTQSTDTQYF; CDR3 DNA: TGTGCCAGTAGTACTCAGAGCACAGATACGCAGTATTTT
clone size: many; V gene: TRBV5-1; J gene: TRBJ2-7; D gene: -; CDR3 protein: CASSLALIGGDKDEQYF; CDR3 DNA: TGCGCCAGCAGCTTGGCCCTAATAGGAGGGGATAAGGACGAGCAGTACTTC
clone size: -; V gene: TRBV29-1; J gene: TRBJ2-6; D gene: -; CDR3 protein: CSAASGGTGANVLTF; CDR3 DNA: TGCAGCGCTGCATCAGGAGGTACTGGGGCCAACGTCCTGACTTTC
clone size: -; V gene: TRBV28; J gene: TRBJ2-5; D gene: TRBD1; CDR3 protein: CASRSRDRVETQYF; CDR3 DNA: TGTGCCAGCAGGTCCCGGGACAGGGTTGAGACCCAGTACTTC
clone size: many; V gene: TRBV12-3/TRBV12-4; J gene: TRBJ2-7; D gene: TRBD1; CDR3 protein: CASSYLGTGTYEQYF; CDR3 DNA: TGTGCCAGCAGTTATCTCGGGACAGGAACCTACGAGCAGTACTTC
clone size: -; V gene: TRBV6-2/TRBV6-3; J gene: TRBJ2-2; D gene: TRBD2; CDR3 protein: CASSNLAGGPGELFF; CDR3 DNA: TGTGCCAGCAGTAACCTAGCGGGGGGGCCCGGGGAGCTGTTTTTT
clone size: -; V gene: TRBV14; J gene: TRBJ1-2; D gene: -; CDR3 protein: CASSQGTGFYGYTF; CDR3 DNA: TGTGCCAGCAGCCAAGGCACAGGTTTCTATGGCTACACCTTC
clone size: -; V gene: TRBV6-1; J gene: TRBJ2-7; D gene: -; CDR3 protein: CASSVDLSAYEQYF; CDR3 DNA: TGTGCCAGCAGTGTCGACCTTAGCGCCTACGAGCAGTACTTC
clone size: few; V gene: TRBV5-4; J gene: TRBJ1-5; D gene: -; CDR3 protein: CASSPRGSRSNQPQHF; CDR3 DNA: TGTGCCAGCAGCCCCCGGGGATCGAGGAGCAATCAGCCCCAGCATTTT
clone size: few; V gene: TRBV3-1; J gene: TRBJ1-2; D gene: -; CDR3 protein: CASSSYPGGAIYGYTF; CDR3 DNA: TGTGCCAGCAGCTCATACCCCGGGGGGGCAATTTATGGCTACACCTTC
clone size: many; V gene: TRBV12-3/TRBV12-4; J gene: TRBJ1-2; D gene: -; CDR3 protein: CASSLGPGIYGYTF; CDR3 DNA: TGTGCCAGCAGTTTAGGTCCAGGAATCTATGGCTACACCTTC
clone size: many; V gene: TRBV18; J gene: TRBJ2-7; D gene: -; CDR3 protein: CASSSDVEQYF; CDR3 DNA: TGTGCCAGCTCATCGGACGTCGAGCAGTACTTC
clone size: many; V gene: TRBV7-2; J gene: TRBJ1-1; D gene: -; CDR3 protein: CASSTGGTANTEAFF; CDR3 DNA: TGTGCCAGCAGCACTGGGGGGACGGCGAACACTGAAGCTTTCTTT
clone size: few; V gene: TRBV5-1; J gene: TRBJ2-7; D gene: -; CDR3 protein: CADGGGHEQYF; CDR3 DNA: TGCGCCGATGGCGGGGGCCACGAGCAGTACTTC
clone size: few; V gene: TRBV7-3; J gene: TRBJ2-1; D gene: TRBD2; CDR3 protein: CASSLTSSGPEQFF; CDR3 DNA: TGTGCCAGCAGCTTAACCTCTAGCGGGCCTGAGCAGTTCTTC
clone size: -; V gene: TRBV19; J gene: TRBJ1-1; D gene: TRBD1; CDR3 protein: CASSTGQGYPNTEAFF; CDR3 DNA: TGTGCCAGTAGTACCGGACAGGGGTATCCGAACACTGAAGCTTTCTTT
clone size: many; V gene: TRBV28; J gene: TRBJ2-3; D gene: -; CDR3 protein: CASSPVDTQYF; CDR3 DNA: TGTGCCAGCAGTCCCGTGGATACGCAGTATTTT
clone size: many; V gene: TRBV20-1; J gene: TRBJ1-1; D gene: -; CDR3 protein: CSVMWLMRGNTEAFF; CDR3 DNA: TGCAGTGTAATGTGGTTAATGAGGGGGAACACTGAAGCTTTCTTT